The clone carrying this TCR beta chain was seen more than once but under ten times. Its antigen is unidentified. This sample stems from a study of vaccination and CD4 T cells after COVID-19. Per the germline V gene, CDR1 is LNHNV and CDR2 is YYDKDF (reference sequence). V shed 0 bases and J shed 4 bases, with 15 bases lying between them. The CDR3 contains 17 residues. Specified treatment: roughly 10-day PBMC culture with coronavirus spike peptide pools or control peptides (ViraFEST assay). Researchers used the Oncomine TCR Beta short-read assay to sequence DNA from cultured CD4+ T cells. TCRdb reprocessed the PCR reads via MiXCR and lists one record per CDR3 protein. The sample holds 20,000 or so distinct CDR3 sequences, around 50% seen once.

The clonotype originates from a human donor who had recovered from COVID-19. V and J are TRBV15 and TRBJ2-2; D is ambiguous. The sequenced material came from CD4+ T cells from blood, cultured in vitro. The CDR3 here is CATSRDGPGPGTGELFF. The CDR3, as DNA: TGTGCCACCAGCAGAGATGGGCCAGGACCGGGCACCGGGGAGCTGTTTTTT.